The 14 T cell receptor beta chains below come from one sample, sequenced in a study of identical twins. TCRdb fed the 5' RACE reads into MiXCR, producing one record per CDR3 protein. The sample lists under 900,000 distinct CDR3 sequences, roughly an eighth seen once, with around 1.5% in the top ten. These data also featured in a second study, about yellow fever vaccine responses in identical twins.

Sequencing input: PBMCs. Receptors originate from a woman aged 18-29 years in good health.

This clonotype showed up many times. The chain employs TRBV28 and TRBJ1-5, with D tentatively TRBD1 (6 bases). V was clipped by 2 bases and J by 5 bases, with 13 bases between them. Germline assignment: CDR1 MDHEN and CDR2 SYDVKM. CDR3 length equals 15 residues. This CDR3 is CASSLPGDLYQPQHF. CDR3 bases: TGTGCCAGCAGTTTACCAGGGGACCTATATCAGCCCCAGCATTTT. Combining the CDR3 with reference TRBV28 and TRBJ1-5 gives the whole variable domain DVKVTQSSRYLVKRTGEKVFLECVQDMDHENMFWYRQDPGLGLRLIYFSYDVKMKEKGDIPEGYSVSREKKERFSLILESASTNQTSMYLCASSLPGDLYQPQHFGDGTRLSIL.

The gene calls are TRBV20-1 and TRBJ1-5; 7 nucleotides align to TRBD1. Germline-derived CDR1 and CDR2 are DFQATT and SNEGSKA (reference sequence). Unmatched junction bases numbered 3, after V lost 1 base and J lost 0 bases. CDR3 size: 15 residues. The CDR3 protein is CSARGGTDSNQPQHF. The CDR3 coding sequence is TGCAGTGCTAGAGGTGGGACAGATAGCAATCAGCCCCAGCATTTT.

V and J are TRBV6-1 and TRBJ2-7; D unresolved. The CDR3 loop spans 14 amino acids. The germline V gene encodes CDR1 MNHNS and CDR2 SASEGT. V lost 6 bases and J lost 0, with 12 bases in between. The CDR3 nucleotides read TGTGCCAGCAGACAGACTCTTAGCTCCTACGAGCAGTACGTC. Amino acid sequence: CASRQTLSSYEQYV.

This clonotype was recorded a few times. The chain combines TRBV16 with TRBJ2-2; tentatively, D is TRBD1 (5 bases). Germline loops: CDR1 KGHSY, CDR2 FQNENV. The CDR3 has 17 residues. V was clipped by 1 base and J by 3 bases, with 15 bases between them. The CDR3 DNA reads TGTGCCAGCAGCCAATACGGTTTGGGGCTGGACACCGGGGAGCTGTTTTTT. Translation: CASSQYGLGLDTGELFF.

This chain connects TRBV5-5 to TRBJ1-6, with D uncertain. The V and J ends lost 4 bases and 9 bases respectively, with 17 bases between them. Germline CDR1 is SGHKS and CDR2 is YYEKEE (reference sequence). The CDR3 extends over 15 amino acids. CDR3 residues: CASSLDGISSSPLHF. The CDR3 DNA follows: TGTGCCAGCAGCCTGGACGGGATCAGTAGTTCACCCCTCCACTTT.

This clonotype was counted many times. The chain combines TRBV10-2 with TRBJ2-3, with TRBD2 matching 9 bases. V trimming: 10 bases; J trimming: 2 bases; junction bases outside the gene matches: 7. The CDR3 spans 14 residues. Germline assignment: CDR1 WSHSY and CDR2 SAAADI. This CDR3 is CATEREELTDTQYF. CDR3 bases: TGCGCCACAGAGCGGGAGGAACTCACAGATACGCAGTATTTT.

This clonotype came up a few times. The chain joins TRBV10-3 to TRBJ2-1; 11 bases agree with TRBD1. This CDR3 has 13 residues. The V and J ends lost 6 bases and 6 bases, in that order; junction bases with no gene match: 1. Looked up from germline, CDR1 is ENHRY and CDR2 is SYGVKD. Here the CDR3 DNA reads TGTGCCATCAGCGGGACAGGGGGCAATGAGCAGTTCTTC. Protein sequence: CAISGTGGNEQFF.

V and J are TRBV5-1 and TRBJ1-1; D ambiguous. This CDR3 spans 13 amino acids. Germline V CDR1 and CDR2: SGHRS, YFSETQ. V gave up 4 bases and J gave up 0 bases, with 7 bases separating them. CDR3 amino acids: CASSASVNTEAFF. The CDR3 nucleotides are TGCGCCAGCAGCGCTTCAGTGAACACTGAAGCTTTCTTT.

This sequence joins TRBV7-7 and TRBJ2-3, with TRBD2 matching 7 bases. V lost 3 bases, J lost 2 bases, and 5 bases stayed unmatched. CDR3 length: 15 residues. The germline V gene has CDR1 SSHAT and CDR2 FNYEAQ (reference sequence). The CDR3 sequence: CASSLNRGDTDTQYF. The CDR3 coding sequence is TGTGCCAGCAGCTTGAATCGGGGGGACACAGATACGCAGTATTTT.

This clonotype was detected many times. This chain uses TRBV12-3 or TRBV12-4 with TRBJ2-1; D ambiguous. CDR3 length: 13 residues. The ends were cut back, 2 bases at V and 4 bases at J, with 6 bases in the middle. The CDR3: CASSLQDYNEQFF. Here the CDR3 DNA reads TGTGCCAGCAGTTTACAGGATTACAATGAGCAGTTCTTC.

This clonotype was counted between two and nine times. The chain links TRBV29-1 to TRBJ2-7; possible D gene TRBD1, 6 bases. Between the trimmed V and J ends, which lost 5 bases and 0 bases, there was a span of 11 bases. The CDR3 is 13 amino acids. The germline V gene encodes CDR1 SQVTM and CDR2 ANQGSEA. The CDR3 DNA sequence: TGCAGCGTTATAACAGGGAGCTCCTACGAGCAGTACTTC. Protein product: CSVITGSSYEQYF.

A few counts support this clonotype. V and J are TRBV7-9 and TRBJ1-1, with D unclear. The V end lost 6 bases, the J end lost 2 bases, and 13 bases lay between the germline ends. The CDR3 is 14 amino acids. Looked up from germline, CDR1 is SEHNR and CDR2 is FQNEAQ (reference sequence). In nucleotides, the CDR3 is TGTGCCAGCAGACCGAGGTGGTTAAACACTGAAGCTTTCTTT. Its translation is CASRPRWLNTEAFF.

This clonotype was observed a handful of times. This sequence joins TRBV6-1 and TRBJ2-1; 7 nucleotides align to TRBD1. Per germline, CDR1 MNHNS and CDR2 SASEGT. There are 15 residues in the CDR3. Losses at the gene ends were 1 base for V and 10 bases for J; bases not matched to a gene: 10. CDR3 protein: CASSEERGGYGEQFF. DNA of the CDR3: TGTGCCAGCAGTGAAGAGAGAGGGGGCTATGGGGAGCAGTTCTTC.

This chain joins TRBV20-1 and TRBJ1-2; possibly TRBD1 for D (5 bases). The CDR3 extends over 15 amino acids. V lost 6 bases, J lost 3 bases, and 20 bases lay in between. The germline CDR1 and CDR2 sequences are DFQATT and SNEGSKA (reference sequence). CDR3 nucleotides: TGCAGTGCCGGTCAGGGTCCCCGAGTCGACTATGGCTACACCTTC. It specifies CSAGQGPRVDYGYTF.